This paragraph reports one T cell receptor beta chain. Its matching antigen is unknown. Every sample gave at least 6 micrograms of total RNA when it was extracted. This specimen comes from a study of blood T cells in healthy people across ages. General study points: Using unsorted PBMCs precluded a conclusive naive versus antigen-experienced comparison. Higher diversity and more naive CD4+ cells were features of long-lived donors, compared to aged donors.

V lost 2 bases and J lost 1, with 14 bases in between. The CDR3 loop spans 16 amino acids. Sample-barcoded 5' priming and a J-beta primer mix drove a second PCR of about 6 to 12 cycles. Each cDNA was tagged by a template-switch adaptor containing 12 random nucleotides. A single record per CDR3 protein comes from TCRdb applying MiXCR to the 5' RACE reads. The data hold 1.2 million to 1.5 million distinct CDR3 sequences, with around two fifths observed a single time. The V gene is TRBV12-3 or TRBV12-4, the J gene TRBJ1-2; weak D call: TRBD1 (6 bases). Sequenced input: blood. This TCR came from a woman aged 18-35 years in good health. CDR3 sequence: CASSLRGGLDNYGYTF. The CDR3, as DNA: TGTGCCAGCAGTTTAAGAGGGGGGCTTGATAACTATGGCTACACCTTC.